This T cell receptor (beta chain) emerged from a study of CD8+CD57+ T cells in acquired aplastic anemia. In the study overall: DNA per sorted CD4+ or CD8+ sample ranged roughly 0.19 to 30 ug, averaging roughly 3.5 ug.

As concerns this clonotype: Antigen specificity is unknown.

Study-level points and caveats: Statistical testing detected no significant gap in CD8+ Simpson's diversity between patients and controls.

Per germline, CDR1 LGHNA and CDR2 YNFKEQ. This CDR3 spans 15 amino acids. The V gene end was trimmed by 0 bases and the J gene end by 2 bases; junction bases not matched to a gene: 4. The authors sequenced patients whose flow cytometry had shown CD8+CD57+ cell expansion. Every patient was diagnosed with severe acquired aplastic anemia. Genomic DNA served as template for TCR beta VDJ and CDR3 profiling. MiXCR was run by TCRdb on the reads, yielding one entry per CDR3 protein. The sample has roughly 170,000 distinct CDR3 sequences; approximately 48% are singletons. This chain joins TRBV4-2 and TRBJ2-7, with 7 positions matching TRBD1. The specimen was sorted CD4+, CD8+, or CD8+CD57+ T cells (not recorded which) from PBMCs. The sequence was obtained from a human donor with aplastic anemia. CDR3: CASSQEGTVAYEQYF. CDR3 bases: TGTGCCAGCAGCCAAGAAGGGACAGTTGCCTACGAGCAGTACTTC.